The 20 T cell receptor beta chains reported below all come from one sample, sequenced in a study of beta chain features in type 1 diabetes. Broader study findings: Across all four CD4+ subsets, people with type 1 diabetes showed modestly shorter TCRB CDR3s.

Isolated RNA was reverse transcribed in full, so expressed TCRB transcripts were sequenced. Only in-frame clones appear in the TCRdb table, and some are missing; sequencing was by immunoSEQ multiplex PCR. Of almost 350,000 clones in the sample, approximately 9.9% were seen once. These receptors' targets are unknown. The specimen sequenced was central memory CD4+ T cells from blood. All receptors derive from a man under 40 with type 1 diabetes.

This clone was seen a handful of times. The DNA for the CDR3 is TGTGCCAGCAGTTTACCTGGGGGCACTGAAGCTTTCTTT. This translates into CASSLPGGTEAFF. V gene TRBV28 combines with J gene TRBJ1-1; perhaps TRBD1 as D (5 bases). CDR1 and CDR2 (germline): MDHEN, SYDVKM. V was cut by 2 bases and J by 4 bases, with 8 bases left in between. The CDR3 contains 13 residues.

The chain combines TRBV9 with TRBJ2-3; 10 nucleotides line up with TRBD1. The CDR3 loop spans 18 amino acids. Germline V lookup: CDR1 SGDLS, CDR2 YYNGEE. Trimming removed 0 bases from V and 6 bases from J; junction bases left unmatched: 13. Written as DNA, the CDR3 is TGTGCCAGCAGCGTAGGAATGCCGGGACAGGGGATGAGGGATACGCAGTATTTT. It codes for CASSVGMPGQGMRDTQYF.

The table lists this clone with many counts. The DNA for the CDR3 is TGTGCCAGCAGCGTAGCGGCAGCCTACGAGCAGTACTTC. Protein sequence: CASSVAAAYEQYF. This sequence joins TRBV9 and TRBJ2-7, with no clear D. This CDR3 has 13 amino acids. Germline CDR1 SGDLS, CDR2 YYNGEE. V lost 0 bases to trimming and J lost 2 bases, with 6 bases between them.

Only a few counts were recorded for this clone. The J gene is TRBJ1-5, the V gene TRBV9, with D hard to call. V shed 4 bases and J shed 0 bases, with 11 bases lying between them. CDR3 size: 15 residues. Germline CDR1 and CDR2: SGDLS and YYNGEE. CDR3 amino acids: CASSPSGSSNQPQHF. CDR3 DNA: TGTGCCAGCAGCCCGTCGGGCAGTAGCAATCAGCCCCAGCATTTT.

This clone was seen a handful of times. The gene calls are TRBV19 and TRBJ1-2; 8 nucleotides line up with TRBD1. The CDR3 has 14 residues. CDR1 and CDR2 from the germline V gene are LNHDA and SQIVND (reference sequence). V trimming: 10 bases; J trimming: 8 bases; junction bases outside the gene matches: 15. The CDR3: CATTDRASAGGYTF. CDR3 bases: TGTGCCACCACGGACAGGGCCTCGGCGGGAGGCTACACCTTC.

The chain recombines TRBV25-1 with TRBJ2-3, with D possibly TRBD2 on 6 matching bases. From germline, CDR1 is MGHDK and CDR2 SYGVNS. Deletions cut 1 base from V and 0 bases from J, with 8 bases between. The CDR3 covers 15 residues. The CDR3 DNA sequence: TGTGCCAGCAGTGAATTGGGGGGAAGCACAGATACGCAGTATTTT. Its translation is CASSELGGSTDTQYF.

This clone was counted many times. The chain carries TRBV27 and TRBJ1-1; D gene uncertain. Per germline, CDR1 MNHEY and CDR2 SMNVEV (reference sequence). This CDR3 is built from 13 residues. Trimming took off 3 bases at V and 6 bases at J, with 11 bases between the two ends. The CDR3 DNA is TGTGCCAGCAGTTTGCAGGAGGCCTCTGAAGCTTTCTTT. Translation gives CASSLQEASEAFF.

This rearrangement joins TRBV5-6 to TRBJ2-2, with 9 bases that match TRBD2. CDR3 length: 15 amino acids. The ends lost 8 bases at V and 10 bases at J; junction bases unmatched: 15. CDR1 and CDR2 from the germline V gene are SGHDT and YYEEEE. The CDR3, as DNA: TGTGCCAGTCGGCCTCTCAGCGGGGGGCCCGTGGAGCTGTTTTTT. This translates into CASRPLSGGPVELFF.

This clone was seen repeatedly, ten times or more. The chain has TRBV7-9 and TRBJ1-2; D is possibly TRBD1 (5 bases). Trimming took 1 base from V and 7 from J, leaving 10 bases between them. The germline CDR1 and CDR2 sequences are SEHNR and FQNEAQ (reference sequence). The CDR3 is made up of 13 amino acids. For the CDR3, the DNA is TGTGCCAGCAGCTTAGTCGGGGACGGTGGCTACACCTTC. Translating it yields CASSLVGDGGYTF.

This clone was seen only a few times. V is TRBV6-5 and J is TRBJ1-2; 8 bases are shared with TRBD1. Germline lookup yields CDR1 MNHEY and CDR2 SVGAGI. The CDR3 has 16 amino acids. The junction had 11 bases not matched to a gene; V was cut back by 2 bases and J by 6 bases. In DNA form, the CDR3 reads TGTGCCAGCAGTTACGATCCTTGGCAGGGGGCTGATGGCTACACCTTC. This gives the protein CASSYDPWQGADGYTF.

This clone showed up just a few times. The chain carries TRBV28 and TRBJ2-5; D might be TRBD1 or TRBD2, each matching 6 bases. Trimming took 8 bases from V and 5 from J, leaving 18 bases between them. The CDR3 has 14 amino acids. The germline V gene encodes CDR1 MDHEN and CDR2 SYDVKM. The CDR3 DNA is TGTGCCAGCTCCTGGGTTGGGGGGCAGGAGACCCAGTACTTC. It is translated as CASSWVGGQETQYF.

The V gene is TRBV28, the J gene TRBJ2-7; TRBD1 might be the D (5 bases). The CDR3 covers 16 residues. V was trimmed by 1 base and J by 1 base, leaving 14 bases between them. Germline assignment: CDR1 MDHEN and CDR2 SYDVKM. The CDR3 DNA follows: TGTGCCAGCAGTTTATTATCGTGGGGCACTTCCTACGAGCAGTACTTC. Translation: CASSLLSWGTSYEQYF.

The rearrangement uses TRBV30 and TRBJ1-2; D is possibly TRBD1 (5 bases). CDR3 length equals 13 residues. Germline values: CDR1 GTSNPN, CDR2 SVGIG (reference sequence). V was pared by 4 bases and J by 6 bases, with 15 bases between. The DNA for the CDR3 is TGTGCCTGGACCCGAGGGGAGGGGCATGGCTACACCTTC. This sequence encodes CAWTRGEGHGYTF.

The chain recombines TRBV5-6 with TRBJ2-5; 7 nucleotides align to TRBD2. This CDR3 spans 16 amino acids. The germline gives CDR1 SGHDT, CDR2 YYEEEE. The J segment lost 3 bases and the V segment lost 4 bases, leaving 12 bases of the junction unmatched. The CDR3 region has the DNA TGTGCCAGCAGCGCCTTCGATGCGGGGGAAAAAGAGACCCAGTACTTC. Translated, it gives CASSAFDAGEKETQYF.

This chain links TRBV4-3 with TRBJ2-3; 7 bases align to TRBD2. V lost 0 bases and J lost 0; bases outside the gene matches: 9. The CDR3 contains 18 residues. Germline V gene sequence: CDR1 LGHNA, CDR2 YSLEER. The CDR3 spells CASSQDRTRRGSTDTQYF. Written as DNA, the CDR3 is TGCGCCAGCAGCCAAGATCGCACTCGGCGGGGGAGCACAGATACGCAGTATTTT.

This clone occurred a few times. The chain is built from TRBV6-6 and TRBJ1-5; 10 nucleotides line up with TRBD1. Germline loops: CDR1 MNHNY, CDR2 SVGAGI (reference sequence). The CDR3 has 14 amino acids. The junction had 6 bases not matched to a gene; V was cut back by 6 bases and J by 7 bases. The CDR3, as DNA: TGTGCCAGCAGGACAGGGGGCGAGAGACAGCCCCAGCATTTT. Protein: CASRTGGERQPQHF.

This clone was detected only a few times. V and J are TRBV6-5 and TRBJ2-1; 12 bases fit TRBD1. This CDR3 is built from 15 residues. Germline V gene data show CDR1 as MNHEY and CDR2 as SVGAGI. Germline trimming cut 5 bases from V and 8 bases from J; bases unmatched to any gene: 7. The CDR3 region has the DNA TGTGCCAGCAGTACCGGGACAGGGGGCATCGATGAGCAGTTCTTC. This codes for CASSTGTGGIDEQFF.

This clone has only a few counts. V gene TRBV19 combines with J gene TRBJ2-2; 8 nucleotides agree with TRBD2. V shed 1 base and J 0 bases; nucleotides not matched to a gene: 4. Germline values: CDR1 LNHDA, CDR2 SQIVND (reference sequence). The CDR3 consists of 17 residues. CDR3 sequence: CASSIALLAANTGELFF. CDR3 bases: TGTGCCAGTAGTATAGCCCTACTAGCGGCGAACACCGGGGAGCTGTTTTTT. The complete variable domain, with remaining parts taken from reference TRBV19 and TRBJ2-2, reads DGGITQSPKYLFRKEGQNVTLSCEQNLNHDAMYWYRQDPGQGLRLIYYSQIVNDFQKGDIAEGYSVSREKKESFPLTVTSAQKNPTAFYLCASSIALLAANTGELFFGEGSRLTVL.

V usage is TRBV29-1 and J usage is TRBJ1-3; no definite D call. The CDR3 consists of 14 residues. Germline CDR1 and CDR2: SQVTM and ANQGSEA. Trimming removed 4 bases at V and 2 bases at J, with 12 bases between. CDR3 protein: CSVAHRGAGNTIYF. The DNA of the CDR3 is TGCAGCGTTGCCCACCGTGGGGCTGGAAACACCATATATTTT.

This clone showed up just a few times. The CDR3 nucleotides read TGTGCCAGCAGTGGCGGGACGGTGTTCAATGAGCAGTTCTTC. Translation: CASSGGTVFNEQFF. The chain joins TRBV6-1 to TRBJ2-1; D perhaps matches TRBD2 (6 bases). V shed 4 bases and J shed 6 bases, with 13 bases lying between them. The CDR3 has 14 residues. Germline loops: CDR1 MNHNS, CDR2 SASEGT.